This TCR beta chain was sequenced in a study of regulatory T cells in long-lasting Graves disease. Broader study findings: Authors noted too few samples as a limitation.

Specified time point: newly diagnosed GD, antithyroid drugs for less than 3 months. Following extraction of RNA from PBMCs, that RNA was used to make the TCR library. In this sample, this clonotype turned up many times. Its antigen is not known. There are 14 residues in the CDR3. V gave up 4 bases and J gave up 2 bases, with 12 bases separating them. Germline CDR1 is MNHGY and CDR2 is SVAAGI. Arm-PCR of CDR3 regions and iRepertoire HTBI primers were the basis on which TCR beta libraries were built. TCRdb ran MiXCR on the multiplex PCR reads and lists one entry per CDR3 protein. The data show just over 600,000 distinct CDR3 sequences, roughly 15% seen once. These records were also assigned to another study, of T cells in Graves' hyperthyroidism and ophthalmopathy.

The sequence derives from a woman in her twenties or thirties with Graves disease. Sequences were derived from peripheral blood mononuclear cells (PBMCs), sampled at new diagnosis, from a patient treated with antithyroid drugs. The rearrangement links TRBV6-9 to TRBJ2-7; possible D gene TRBD2, 6 bases. CDR3 in amino acids: CASSSPGGAYEQYF. DNA of the CDR3: TGTGCCAGCAGTTCCCCCGGGGGAGCCTACGAGCAGTACTTC.